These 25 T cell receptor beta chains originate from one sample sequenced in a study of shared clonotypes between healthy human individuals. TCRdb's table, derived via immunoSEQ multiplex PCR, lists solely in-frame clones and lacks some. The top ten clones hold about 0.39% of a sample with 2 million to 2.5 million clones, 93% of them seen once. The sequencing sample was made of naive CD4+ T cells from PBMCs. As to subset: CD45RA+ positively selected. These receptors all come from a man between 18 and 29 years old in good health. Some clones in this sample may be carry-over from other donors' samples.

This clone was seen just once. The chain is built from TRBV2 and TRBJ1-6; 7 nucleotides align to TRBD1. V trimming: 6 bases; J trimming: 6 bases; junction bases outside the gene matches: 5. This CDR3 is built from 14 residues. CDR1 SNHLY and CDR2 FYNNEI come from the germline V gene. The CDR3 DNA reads TGTGCCAGCAGCACGGGACAGCTTAATTCACCCCTCCACTTT. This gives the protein CASSTGQLNSPLHF. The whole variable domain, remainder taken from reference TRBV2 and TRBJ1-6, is EPEVTQTPSHQVTQMGQEVILRCVPISNHLYFYWYRQILGQKVEFLVSFYNNEISEKSEIFDDQFSVERPDGSNFTLKIRSTKLEDSAMYFCASSTGQLNSPLHFGNGTRLTVT.

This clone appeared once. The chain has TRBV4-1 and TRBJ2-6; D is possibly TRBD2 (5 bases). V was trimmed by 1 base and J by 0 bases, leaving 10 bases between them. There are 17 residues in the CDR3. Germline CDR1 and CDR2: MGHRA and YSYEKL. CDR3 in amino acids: CASSQGRGISGANVLTF. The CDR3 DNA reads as TGCGCCAGCAGCCAAGGGCGAGGGATCTCTGGGGCCAACGTCCTGACTTTC.

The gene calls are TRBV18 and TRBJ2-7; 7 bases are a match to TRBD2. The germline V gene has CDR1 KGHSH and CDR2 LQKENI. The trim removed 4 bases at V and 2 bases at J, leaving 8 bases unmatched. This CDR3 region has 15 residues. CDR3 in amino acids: CASSLTSALTYEQYF. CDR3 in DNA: TGTGCCAGCTCACTAACTAGCGCACTTACCTACGAGCAGTACTTC. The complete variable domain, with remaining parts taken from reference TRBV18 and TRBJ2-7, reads NAGVMQNPRHLVRRRGQEARLRCSPMKGHSHVYWYRQLPEEGLKFMVYLQKENIIDESGMPKERFSAEFPKEGPSILRIQQVVRGDSAAYFCASSLTSALTYEQYFGPGTRLTVT.

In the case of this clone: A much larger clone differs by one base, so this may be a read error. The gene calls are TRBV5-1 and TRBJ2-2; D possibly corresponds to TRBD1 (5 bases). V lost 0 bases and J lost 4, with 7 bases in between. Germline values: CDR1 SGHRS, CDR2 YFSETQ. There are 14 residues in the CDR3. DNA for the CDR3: TGCGCCAGCAGCTTGGGACAGACCACCGGGGAGCTGTTTTTT. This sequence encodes CASSLGQTTGELFF.

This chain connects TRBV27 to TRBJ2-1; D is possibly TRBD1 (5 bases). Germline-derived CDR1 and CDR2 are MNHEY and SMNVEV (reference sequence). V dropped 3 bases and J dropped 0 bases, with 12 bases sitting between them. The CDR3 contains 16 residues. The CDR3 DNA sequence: TGTGCCAGCAGTTTCCTCACAGGATACTCCTACAATGAGCAGTTCTTC. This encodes CASSFLTGYSYNEQFF.

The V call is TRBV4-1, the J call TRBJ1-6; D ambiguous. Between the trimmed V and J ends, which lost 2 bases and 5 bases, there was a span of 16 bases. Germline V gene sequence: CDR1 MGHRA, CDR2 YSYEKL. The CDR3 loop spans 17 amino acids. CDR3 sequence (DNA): TGCGCCAGCAGCCAAAACCCCTCCAGGATTGATAATTCACCCCTCCACTTT. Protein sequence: CASSQNPSRIDNSPLHF.

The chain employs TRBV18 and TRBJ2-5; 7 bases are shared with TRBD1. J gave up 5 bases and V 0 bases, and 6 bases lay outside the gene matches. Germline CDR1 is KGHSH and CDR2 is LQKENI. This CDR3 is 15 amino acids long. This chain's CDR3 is CASSPPTTGEETQYF. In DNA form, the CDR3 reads TGTGCCAGCTCACCACCAACAACAGGGGAGGAGACCCAGTACTTC.

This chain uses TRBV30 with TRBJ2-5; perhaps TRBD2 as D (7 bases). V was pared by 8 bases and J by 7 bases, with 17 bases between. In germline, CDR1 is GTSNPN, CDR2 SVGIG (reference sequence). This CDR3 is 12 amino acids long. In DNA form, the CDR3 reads TGTGCCGGGGGGGGCGGTCCCAGGACCCAGTACTTC. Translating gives CAGGGGPRTQYF.

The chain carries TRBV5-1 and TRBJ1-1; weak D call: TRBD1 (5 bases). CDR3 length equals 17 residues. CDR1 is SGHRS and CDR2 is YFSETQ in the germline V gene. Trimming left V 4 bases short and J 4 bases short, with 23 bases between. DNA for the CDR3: TGCGCCAGCAGCCTTGCGGGACGTTCCCTAGGTAGCACTGAAGCTTTCTTT. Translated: CASSLAGRSLGSTEAFF.

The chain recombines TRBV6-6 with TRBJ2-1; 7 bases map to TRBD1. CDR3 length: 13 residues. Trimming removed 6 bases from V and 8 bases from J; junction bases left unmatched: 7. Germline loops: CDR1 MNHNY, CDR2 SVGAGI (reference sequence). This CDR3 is CASRRQGRDEQFF. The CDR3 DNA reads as TGTGCCAGCAGGCGACAGGGTAGGGATGAGCAGTTCTTC.

Here the CDR3 DNA reads TGTGCCAGCGGGACAGCTATGAACACTGAAGCTTTCTTT. It codes for CASGTAMNTEAFF. The V and J genes are TRBV6-5 and TRBJ1-1; 7 bases agree with TRBD1. The V gene's germline CDR1 is MNHEY and CDR2 SVGAGI. The CDR3 has 13 residues. The junction had 3 bases not matched to a gene; V was cut back by 8 bases and J by 0 bases.

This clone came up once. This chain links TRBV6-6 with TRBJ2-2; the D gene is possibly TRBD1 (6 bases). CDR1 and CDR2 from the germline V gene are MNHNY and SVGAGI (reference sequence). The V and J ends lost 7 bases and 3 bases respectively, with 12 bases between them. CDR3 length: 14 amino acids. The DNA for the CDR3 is TGTGCCAGCATTAAGACAGGACACACCGGGGAGCTGTTTTTT. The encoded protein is CASIKTGHTGELFF.

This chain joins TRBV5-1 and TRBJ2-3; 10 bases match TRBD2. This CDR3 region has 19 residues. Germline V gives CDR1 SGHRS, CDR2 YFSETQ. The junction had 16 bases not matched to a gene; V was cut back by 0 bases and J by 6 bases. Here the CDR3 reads CASSLASSGAGGVRDTQYF. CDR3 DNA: TGCGCCAGCAGCTTGGCCAGCTCGGGAGCGGGAGGGGTTAGGGATACGCAGTATTTT.

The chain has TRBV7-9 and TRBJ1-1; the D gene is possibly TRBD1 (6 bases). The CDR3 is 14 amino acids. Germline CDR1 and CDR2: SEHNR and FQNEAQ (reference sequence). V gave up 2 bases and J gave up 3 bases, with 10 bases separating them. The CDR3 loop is CASSLWGGHTEAFF. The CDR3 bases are TGTGCCAGCAGCTTATGGGGGGGCCACACTGAAGCTTTCTTT.

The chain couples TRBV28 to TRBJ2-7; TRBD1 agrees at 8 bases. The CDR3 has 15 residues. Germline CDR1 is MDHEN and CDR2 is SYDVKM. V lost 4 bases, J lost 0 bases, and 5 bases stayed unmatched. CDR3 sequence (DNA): TGTGCCAGCAGTTCGGCGGGACAGGCCTCCTACGAGCAGTACTTC. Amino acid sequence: CASSSAGQASYEQYF.

CDR3 sequence (DNA): TGTGCCAGCAGCCCTACCCGCTCAAGCAAAACCGGGGAGCTGTTTTTT. It translates to CASSPTRSSKTGELFF. The chain is built from TRBV7-3 and TRBJ2-2; D is uncertain. V lost 5 bases and J 5 bases, leaving 18 bases between the germline ends. This CDR3 has 16 residues. Germline CDR1 is SGHTA and CDR2 is FQGTGA. Full variable domain (outside the CDR3, taken from reference TRBV7-3 and TRBJ2-2): GAGVSQTPSNKVTEKGKYVELRCDPISGHTALYWYRQSLGQGPEFLIYFQGTGAADDSGLPNDRFFAVRPEGSVSTLKIQRTERGDSAVYLCASSPTRSSKTGELFFGEGSRLTVL.

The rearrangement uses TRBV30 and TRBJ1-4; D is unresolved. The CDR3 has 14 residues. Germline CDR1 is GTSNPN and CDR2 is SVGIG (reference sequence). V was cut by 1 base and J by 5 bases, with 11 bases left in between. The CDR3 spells CAWSEVNKNEKLFF. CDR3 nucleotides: TGTGCCTGGAGTGAGGTGAACAAGAATGAAAAACTGTTTTTT.

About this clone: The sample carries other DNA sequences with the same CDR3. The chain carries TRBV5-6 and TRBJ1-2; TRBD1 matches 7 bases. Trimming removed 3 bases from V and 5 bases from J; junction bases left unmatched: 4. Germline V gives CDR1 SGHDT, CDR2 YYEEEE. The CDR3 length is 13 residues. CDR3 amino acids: CASSSDRIYGYTF. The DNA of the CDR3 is TGTGCCAGCAGCTCGGACAGGATTTATGGCTACACCTTC.

The CDR3 DNA reads TGTGCCAGCAGTGAAGGGAGCAGGGGAGGAAATCAGCCCCAGCATTTT. Translation: CASSEGSRGGNQPQHF. The rearrangement links TRBV25-1 to TRBJ1-5, with D perhaps matching TRBD1 (6 bases). The V gene lost 2 bases and the J gene lost 4 bases, with 15 bases spanning the gap. The germline V gene has CDR1 MGHDK and CDR2 SYGVNS. The CDR3 runs 16 residues. Together with reference TRBV25-1 and TRBJ1-5, the CDR3 gives the full variable domain: EADIYQTPRYLVIGTGKKITLECSQTMGHDKMYWYQQDPGMELHLIHYSYGVNSTEKGDLSSESTVSRIRTEHFPLTLESARPSHTSQYLCASSEGSRGGNQPQHFGDGTRLSIL.

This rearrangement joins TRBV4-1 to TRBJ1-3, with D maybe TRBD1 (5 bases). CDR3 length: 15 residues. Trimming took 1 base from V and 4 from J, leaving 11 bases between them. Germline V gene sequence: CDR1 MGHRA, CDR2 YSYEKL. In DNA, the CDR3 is TGCGCCAGCAGCCAAGTTTTCAGGGAGGGAAACACCATATATTTT. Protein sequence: CASSQVFREGNTIYF.

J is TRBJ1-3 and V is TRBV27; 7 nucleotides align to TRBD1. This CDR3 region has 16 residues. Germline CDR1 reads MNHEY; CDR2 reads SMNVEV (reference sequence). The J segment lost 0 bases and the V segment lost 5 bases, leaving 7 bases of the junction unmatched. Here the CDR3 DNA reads TGTGCCAGCAGTGCCCGGGACAGTCGCTCTGGAAACACCATATATTTT. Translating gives CASSARDSRSGNTIYF.

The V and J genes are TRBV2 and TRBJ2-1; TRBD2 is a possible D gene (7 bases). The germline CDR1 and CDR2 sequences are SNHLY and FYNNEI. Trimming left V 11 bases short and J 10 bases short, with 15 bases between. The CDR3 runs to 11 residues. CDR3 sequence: CADRLRGEQFF. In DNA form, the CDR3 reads TGTGCCGACAGGCTGCGGGGGGAGCAGTTCTTC.

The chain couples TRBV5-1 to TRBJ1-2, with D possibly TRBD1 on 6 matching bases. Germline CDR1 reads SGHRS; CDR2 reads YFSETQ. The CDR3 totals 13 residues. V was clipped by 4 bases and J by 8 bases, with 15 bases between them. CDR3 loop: CASSPLGGAGYTF. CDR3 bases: TGCGCCAGCAGCCCCCTGGGGGGCGCGGGCTACACCTTC.

DNA for the CDR3: TGTGCCAGCAGCTTAGGCTCGAGCAATCAGCCCCAGCATTTT. It codes for CASSLGSSNQPQHF. This rearrangement joins TRBV11-2 to TRBJ1-5; D unclear. This CDR3 region has 14 residues. V lost 1 base, J lost 1 base, and 5 bases lay in between. From germline, CDR1 is SGHAT and CDR2 FQNNGV.

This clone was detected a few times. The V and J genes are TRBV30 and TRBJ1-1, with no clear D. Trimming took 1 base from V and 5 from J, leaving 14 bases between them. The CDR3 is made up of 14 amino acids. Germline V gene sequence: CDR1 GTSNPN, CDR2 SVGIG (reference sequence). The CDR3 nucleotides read TGTGCCTGGAGTGGGGCAGGTGCTGGTACTGAAGCTTTCTTT. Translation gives CAWSGAGAGTEAFF.